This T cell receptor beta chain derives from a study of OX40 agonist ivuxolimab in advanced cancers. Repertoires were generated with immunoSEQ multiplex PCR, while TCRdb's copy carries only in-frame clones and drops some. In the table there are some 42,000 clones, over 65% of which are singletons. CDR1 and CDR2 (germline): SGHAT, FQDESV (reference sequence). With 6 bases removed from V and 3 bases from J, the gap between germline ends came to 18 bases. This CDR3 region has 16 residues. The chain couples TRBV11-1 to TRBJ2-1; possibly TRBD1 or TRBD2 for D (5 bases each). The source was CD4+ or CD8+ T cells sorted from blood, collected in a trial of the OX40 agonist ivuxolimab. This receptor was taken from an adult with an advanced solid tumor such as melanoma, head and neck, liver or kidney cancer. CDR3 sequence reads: CASRPFASGSYNEQFF. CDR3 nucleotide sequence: TGTGCCAGCAGGCCTTTCGCCTCAGGGAGCTACAATGAGCAGTTCTTC.